This T cell receptor (beta chain) is from a study of PD-1 blockade in classical Hodgkin lymphoma. TCRdb's copy holds only in-frame clones and misses some; the assay was immunoSEQ multiplex PCR. Among almost 100,000 clones, around 90% were seen once, and the ten largest hold 2.5% to 3%. Each and every patient relapsed after autologous stem cell transplantation, and patients got differing brentuximab vedotin exposure. Under best response, outcomes were complete response, partial response or progressive disease. This CDR3 spans 14 amino acids. In germline, CDR1 is MNHEY, CDR2 SVGAGI. Trimming stripped 6 bases from V and 2 bases from J, with 14 bases between.

The receptor comes from a human donor with classical Hodgkin lymphoma. This sample comprised peripheral blood mononuclear cells (PBMCs), obtained at baseline. The V gene is TRBV6-5, the J gene TRBJ2-7; a weak D match, TRBD2 (5 bases). The CDR3 DNA is TGTGCCAGCAGGCGGGCCCAAGGTCCCTACGAGCAGTACTTC. This codes for CASRRAQGPYEQYF.